The rows below give T cell receptor beta chains drawn from one sample of a study of a mutant IDH1 vaccine in newly diagnosed glioma. Sequencing used immunoSEQ multiplex PCR; TCRdb keeps in-frame clones, though not all of them. The data hold around 34,000 clones, with about four fifths observed a single time. No cognate antigen is known for these TCRs. The starting material was PBMCs, obtained from a glioma patient whose treatment included an IDH1 peptide vaccine. Source of these receptors: a man aged 35 to 55 with glioma. Each CDR3 is given with its conserved first and last residue. A D gene is named only where the DNA matches it firmly. Only part of the rows carry a size: once, few, many, or a class if the clone is expanded.

abundance	v_gene	d_gene	j_gene	CDR3nt	CDR3aa
NA	TRBV9	NA	TRBJ2-7	TGTGCCAGCAGCGTAGCGCACGGCCCCTACGAGCAGTACTTC	CASSVAHGPYEQYF
NA	TRBV15	NA	TRBJ2-7	TGTGCCACCAGCAGCTTACCGAGGGGGACCTACGAGCAGTACTTC	CATSSLPRGTYEQYF
few	TRBV29-1	TRBD1	TRBJ1-2	TGCAGCCAGTGGGACAGGGGTAATGGCTACACCTTC	CSQWDRGNGYTF
NA	TRBV6-6	NA	TRBJ1-2	TGTGCCAGCAGTTACGACAGCTATTTGAACTATGGCTACACCTTC	CASSYDSYLNYGYTF
NA	TRBV10-1	NA	TRBJ1-6	TGCGCCAGCAGCCAAAAACCCATATTCGGAGTACCAAATTCACCCCTCCACTTT	CASSQKPIFGVPNSPLHF
NA	TRBV6-1	TRBD1	TRBJ1-6	TGTGCCAGCAGTGAAGCGCGGGGACAGCCAAAAAGACCCCTCCACTTT	CASSEARGQPKRPLHF
NA	TRBV7-8	NA	TRBJ1-1	TGTGCCAGCAGCGTACAGGGGAACACTGAAGCTTTCTTT	CASSVQGNTEAFF
NA	TRBV23-1	TRBD1	TRBJ1-2	TGCGCCAGCAGTCAATCGGGGTTGGAGGGGGCCTATGGCTACACCTTC	CASSQSGLEGAYGYTF
NA	TRBV6-5	NA	TRBJ2-3	TGTGCCAGCAGGGGGGACACAGATACGCAGTATTTT	CASRGDTDTQYF
NA	TRBV7-6	NA	TRBJ1-6	TGTGCCAGCAGCTTAGGATCCAGCAATTCACCCCTCCACTTT	CASSLGSSNSPLHF
NA	TRBV18	TRBD2	TRBJ2-2	TGTGCCAGCTCACCCCGACTAGCACCCACCGGGGAGCTGTTTTTT	CASSPRLAPTGELFF
NA	TRBV9	NA	TRBJ2-2	TGTGCCAGCAGCGTAGGGGTAGCGCTCCCAGGTACCGGGGAGCTGTTTTTT	CASSVGVALPGTGELFF
NA	TRBV30	NA	TRBJ1-1	TGTGCCTGGAGTGTCTGGAACACTGAAGCTTTCTTT	CAWSVWNTEAFF
NA	TRBV29-1	NA	TRBJ2-2	TGCAGCGTCCGAGACAGGGAGGGGAACACCGGGGAGCTGTTTTTT	CSVRDREGNTGELFF
NA	TRBV6-5	NA	TRBJ1-5	TGTGCCAGCAGCCAGATCAGCAATCAGCCCCAGCATTTT	CASSQISNQPQHF
NA	TRBV7-2	NA	TRBJ2-3	TGTGCCAGCAGCTTAACCCCGGGACCACCTAAGGGGGCAGATACGCAGTATTTT	CASSLTPGPPKGADTQYF
NA	TRBV14	TRBD1	TRBJ1-2	TGTGCCAGCAGCCGGGACAGGGGAAGAATTGGGTATGGCTACACCTTC	CASSRDRGRIGYGYTF
NA	TRBV7-9	NA	TRBJ2-3	TGTGCCAGCAGCCCCCGAGGGCCAGATACGCAGTATTTT	CASSPRGPDTQYF
NA	TRBV4-2	TRBD1	TRBJ1-3	TGTGCCAGCAGCACCCTGGACAGGAAAGAAAACACCATATATTTT	CASSTLDRKENTIYF
NA	TRBV29-1	NA	TRBJ2-7	TGCAGCGTTTCGATGGGGATGGGGGGCGAGCAGTACTTC	CSVSMGMGGEQYF
NA	TRBV21-1	NA	TRBJ1-1	TGTGCCAGCAGCCCAAGGACAGGGAAGGATGTGGGAAACACTGAAGCTTTCTTT	CASSPRTGKDVGNTEAFF
NA	TRBV7-9	NA	TRBJ2-2	TGTGCCAGCAGCTTAGACGGAACGAACACCGGGGAGCTGTTTTTT	CASSLDGTNTGELFF
NA	TRBV5-1	NA	TRBJ1-1	TGCGCCAGCAGCTTGGGTTCTCCTTCGGCCCGCGACACTGAAGCTTTCTTT	CASSLGSPSARDTEAFF
NA	TRBV2	NA	TRBJ2-2	TGTGCCAGCAGTGAAACCATGAGCGGGGAGCTGTTTTTT	CASSETMSGELFF
once	TRBV7-2	NA	TRBJ2-7	TGTGCCAGCAGCTTAGCTGCCGGCGCCGAGCAGTACTTC	CASSLAAGAEQYF
NA	TRBV7-9	NA	TRBJ2-2	TGTGCCAGCAGCCCTATCCGCCGCACCGGGGAGCTGTTTTTT	CASSPIRRTGELFF
NA	TRBV7-3	NA	TRBJ2-2	TGTGCCAGCAGCTTAGCGGGGTGGACCGGGGAGCTGTTTTTT	CASSLAGWTGELFF
NA	TRBV5-6	TRBD1	TRBJ1-4	TGTGCCAGCAGCTTGGCGATGACAGGGGAGTATGAAAAACTGTTTTTT	CASSLAMTGEYEKLFF
NA	TRBV27	TRBD2	TRBJ2-3	TGTGCCAGCAAAAGCGGGAGGGCAGATACGCAGTATTTT	CASKSGRADTQYF
NA	TRBV4-3	NA	TRBJ2-1	TGCGCCAGCAGCCAAGACCCAGGAAGGTACAATGAGCAGTTCTTC	CASSQDPGRYNEQFF
NA	TRBV19	TRBD2	TRBJ2-2	TGTGCCAGTAGTATACAAAGACTAGCGGGGGGCCAGACCGGGGAGCTGTTTTTT	CASSIQRLAGGQTGELFF